The TCR beta chain under discussion was sequenced for a study of blood T cell repertoires in COVID-19 (dated by TCRdb to the early 2020s). Regarding the research as a whole: Samples covering the acute and convalescent phases of COVID-19 were provided by collaborators in the United States, Italy and Spain. The material from the prospective study consisted of cDNA or gDNA derived from T cells, B-cell-depleted T cells, or PBMCs. Subjects who had been exposed to COVID-19, were actively infected with it, or had recovered from it provided the deeply sampled blood TCRbeta repertoires that made up the dataset. The repertoires were released in a freely available public database meant as a resource for research on the immune response to SARS-CoV-2. Samples were obtained from the ongoing ImmuneRACE study (first 160 participants) and from 950 to 1,500 subjects provided by 6 global collaborators. The sample metadata nearly always contained a de-identified subject ID, COVID-19 status, age in years and sex. Where available, HLA class I and class II types were taken from metadata supplied by the sample provider and were not determined by assay-based typing. Study-level results and caveats: How much clinical and demographic metadata was included differed by source and by participant, and the metadata was provided uncurated.

TCRbeta CDR3 regions were amplified from genomic DNA by means of the immunoSEQ Assay, a bias-controlled multiplex PCR. In the authors' own workflow: Nucleated cell counts per sample were estimated from amplification of reference gene primers within the assay. To quantify the absolute abundance of each unique TCRbeta CDR3 rearrangement, sequence reads were collapsed and filtered. For each sample, productive Simpson clonality was calculated as the square root of Simpson's diversity index over productive rearrangements. The immuneACCESS repertoire file appears here via TCRdb, limited to in-frame rearrangements. These files lack a portion of the clones; in checked studies, under half of the deficit traces to unresolved V genes, and the cause of the others is not known. V and J calls and clone size are given by that table; D and trimming were obtained from the DNA. The table for this sample lists 200,000 to 250,000 clones; about 90% of them were counted only once. The ten largest clonotypes hold approximately 1.1% of the sample.

About this clone: The antigen this receptor binds is unknown. No much larger clone is present one base from it, and per-base qualities are unavailable.

Enrolling through a virtual design, the prospective study's participants ranged in age from roughly 18 to 90 years and lived across more than 20 United States geographic areas. In the prospective study, cohorts were assigned on the basis of participant-reported clinical history obtained from a screening survey and a study questionnaire. Recovered participants in ImmuneRACE Cohort 3 were defined by two consecutive negative NP/OP PCR tests, clearance by a healthcare professional, or resolution of symptoms. Mobile phlebotomists in the prospective study collected whole blood, serum and a nasopharyngeal or oropharyngeal swab from every participant. Prospective study participants could optionally give additional blood draws and questionnaires over a roughly 2-month period. Before DNA extraction, blood samples from the prospective study were shipped at room temperature or frozen. The source is a man aged 30-40 years who had recovered from COVID-19. What was sequenced was PBMCs or T cells enriched from blood (not recorded which).

The bases read TGTGCCACCAGCAGGTTGAGGCTAGACCCCTACGAGCAGTACTTC. Translated, this gives CATSRLRLDPYEQYF. The chain links TRBV15 with TRBJ2-7; the D gene cannot be resolved reliably. Its CDR3 holds 15 amino acids, cysteine through phenylalanine. CDR3 DNA only is kept here, 45 bases in frame from base 1. The germline V gene (reference sequence) specifies LNHNV as CDR1 and YYDKDF as CDR2. The junction carries 14 bases between V and J, which are trimmed by 3 bases and 2 bases respectively.